This TCR beta chain comes out of a study of T cell changes during pregnancy in multiple sclerosis. Only in-frame clones appear in the TCRdb table, and some are missing; sequencing was by immunoSEQ multiplex PCR. The table includes about 40,000 clones, about 90% detected once. This clone was seen just once. In germline, CDR1 is SEHNR, CDR2 FQNEAQ (reference sequence). J gave up 8 bases and V 4 bases, and 18 bases lay outside the gene matches. CDR3 size: 19 residues. The sequence was collected from a female donor with multiple sclerosis, enrolled in a pregnancy study. The source was CD4+ T cells from peripheral blood mononuclear cells, collected before pregnancy. The chain uses TRBV7-9 and TRBJ2-1; 12 bases map to TRBD2. The CDR3 nucleotides read TGTGCCAGCAGCTACCGCAGCGCCATACTAGCGGGGGGACAGGATGAGCAGTTCTTC. Its protein product is CASSYRSAILAGGQDEQFF.